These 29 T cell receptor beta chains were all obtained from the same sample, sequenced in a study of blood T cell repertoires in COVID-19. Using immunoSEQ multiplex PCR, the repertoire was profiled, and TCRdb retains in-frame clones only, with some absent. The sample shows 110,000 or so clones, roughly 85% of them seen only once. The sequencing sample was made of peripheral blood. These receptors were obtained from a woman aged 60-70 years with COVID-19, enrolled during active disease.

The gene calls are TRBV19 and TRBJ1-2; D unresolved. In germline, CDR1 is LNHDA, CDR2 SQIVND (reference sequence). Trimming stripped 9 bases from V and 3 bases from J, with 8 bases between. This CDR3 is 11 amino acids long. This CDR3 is CASSVDYGYTF. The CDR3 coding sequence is TGTGCCAGCAGCGTGGACTATGGCTACACCTTC.

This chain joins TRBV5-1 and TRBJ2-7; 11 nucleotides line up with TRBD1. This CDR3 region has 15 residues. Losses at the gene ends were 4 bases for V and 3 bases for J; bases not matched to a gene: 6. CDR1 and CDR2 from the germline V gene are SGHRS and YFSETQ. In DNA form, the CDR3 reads TGCGCCAGCAGCAGGGACAGGGGGGGAAACTACGAGCAGTACTTC. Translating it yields CASSRDRGGNYEQYF.

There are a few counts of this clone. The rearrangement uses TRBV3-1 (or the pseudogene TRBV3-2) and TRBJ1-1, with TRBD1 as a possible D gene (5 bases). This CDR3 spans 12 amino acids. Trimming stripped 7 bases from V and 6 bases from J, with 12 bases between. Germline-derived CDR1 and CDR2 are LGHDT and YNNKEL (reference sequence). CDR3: CASTRGISEAFF. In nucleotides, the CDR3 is TGTGCCAGCACTCGGGGGATCTCTGAAGCTTTCTTT.

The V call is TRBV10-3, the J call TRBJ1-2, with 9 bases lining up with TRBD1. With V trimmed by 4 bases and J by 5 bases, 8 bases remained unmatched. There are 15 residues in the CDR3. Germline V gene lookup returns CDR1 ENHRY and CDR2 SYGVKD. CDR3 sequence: CAISAQAGTGYGYTF. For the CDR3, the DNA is TGTGCCATCAGTGCCCAAGCCGGGACAGGGTATGGCTACACCTTC.

The DNA for the CDR3 is TGTGCCAGCAGCTCGGATGGGACAGGGGCTCGCGCCGGGGAGCTGTTTTTT. Encoded protein: CASSSDGTGARAGELFF. The chain uses TRBV11-3 and TRBJ2-2; TRBD1 matches 10 bases. CDR3 size: 17 residues. CDR1 SGHNT and CDR2 YENEEA come from the germline V gene. V trimming: 4 bases; J trimming: 6 bases; junction bases outside the gene matches: 11.

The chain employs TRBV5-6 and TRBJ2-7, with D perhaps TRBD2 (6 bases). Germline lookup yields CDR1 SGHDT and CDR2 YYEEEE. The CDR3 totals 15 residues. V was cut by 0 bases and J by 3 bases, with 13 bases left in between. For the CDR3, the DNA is TGTGCCAGCAGCTTGGTGAAACTAGCAGACTACGAGCAGTACTTC. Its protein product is CASSLVKLADYEQYF.

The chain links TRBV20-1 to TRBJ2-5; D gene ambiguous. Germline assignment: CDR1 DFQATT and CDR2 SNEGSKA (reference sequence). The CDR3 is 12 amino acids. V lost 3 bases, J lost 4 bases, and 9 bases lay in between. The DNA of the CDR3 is TGCAGTGCTAGTATGGCGGCAGAGACCCAGTACTTC. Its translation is CSASMAAETQYF.

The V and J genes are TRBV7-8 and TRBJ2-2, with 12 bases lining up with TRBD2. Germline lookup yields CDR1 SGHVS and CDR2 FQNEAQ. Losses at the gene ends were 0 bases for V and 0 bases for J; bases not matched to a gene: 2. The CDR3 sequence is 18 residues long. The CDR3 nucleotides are TGTGCCAGCAGCTTAGCGGCTAGCGGGGGGGCGAACACCGGGGAGCTGTTTTTT. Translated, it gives CASSLAASGGANTGELFF.

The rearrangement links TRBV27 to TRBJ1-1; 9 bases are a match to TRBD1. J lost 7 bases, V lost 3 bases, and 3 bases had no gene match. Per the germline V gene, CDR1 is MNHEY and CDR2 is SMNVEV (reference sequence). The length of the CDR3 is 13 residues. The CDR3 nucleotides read TGTGCCAGCAGTTTTACAGGGGGCGATGAAGCTTTCTTT. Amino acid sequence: CASSFTGGDEAFF.

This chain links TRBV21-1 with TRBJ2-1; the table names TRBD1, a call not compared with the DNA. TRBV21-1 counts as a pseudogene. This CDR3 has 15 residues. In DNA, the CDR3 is TGTGCCAGCAGCAAAGGACAGGGTCGTGACAATGAGCAGTTCTTC. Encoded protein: CASSKGQGRDNEQFF.

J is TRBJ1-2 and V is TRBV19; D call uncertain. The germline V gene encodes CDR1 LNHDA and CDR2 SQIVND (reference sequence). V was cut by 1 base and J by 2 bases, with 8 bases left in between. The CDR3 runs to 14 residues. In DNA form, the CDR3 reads TGTGCCAGTAGTATAGGAAAACAGAACTATGGCTACACCTTC. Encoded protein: CASSIGKQNYGYTF.

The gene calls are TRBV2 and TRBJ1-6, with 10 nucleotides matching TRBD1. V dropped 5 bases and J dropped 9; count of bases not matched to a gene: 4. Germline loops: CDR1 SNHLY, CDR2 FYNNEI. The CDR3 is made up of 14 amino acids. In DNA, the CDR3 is TGTGCCAGCAGTTTGGACAGGGGGATTTCACCCCTCCACTTT. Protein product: CASSLDRGISPLHF.

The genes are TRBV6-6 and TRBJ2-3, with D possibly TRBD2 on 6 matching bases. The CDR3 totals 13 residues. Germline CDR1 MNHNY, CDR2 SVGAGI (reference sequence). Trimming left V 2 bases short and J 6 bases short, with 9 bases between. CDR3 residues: CASSYPSGDTQYF. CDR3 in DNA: TGTGCCAGCAGTTACCCGAGCGGGGATACGCAGTATTTT.

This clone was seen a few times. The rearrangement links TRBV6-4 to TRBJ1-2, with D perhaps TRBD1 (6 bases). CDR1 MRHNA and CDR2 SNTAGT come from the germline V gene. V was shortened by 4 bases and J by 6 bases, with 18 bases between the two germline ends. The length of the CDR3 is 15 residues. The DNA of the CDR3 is TGTGCCAGCAGTGTCGATGCCGACAGGCAAAATGGCTACACCTTC. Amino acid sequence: CASSVDADRQNGYTF.

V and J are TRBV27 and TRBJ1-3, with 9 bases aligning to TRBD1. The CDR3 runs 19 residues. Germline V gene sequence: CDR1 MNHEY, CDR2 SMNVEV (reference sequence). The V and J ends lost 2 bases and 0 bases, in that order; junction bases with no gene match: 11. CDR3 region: CASSLKGQGLSSSGNTIYF. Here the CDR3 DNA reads TGTGCCAGCAGTTTAAAGGGACAGGGCCTTTCCAGCTCTGGAAACACCATATATTTT.

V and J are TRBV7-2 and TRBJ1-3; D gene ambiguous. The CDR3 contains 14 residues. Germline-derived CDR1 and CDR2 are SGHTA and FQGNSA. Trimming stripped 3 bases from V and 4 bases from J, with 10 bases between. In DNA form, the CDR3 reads TGTGCCAGCAGCTTTGGCGGGTTCGGAAACACCATATATTTT. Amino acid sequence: CASSFGGFGNTIYF.

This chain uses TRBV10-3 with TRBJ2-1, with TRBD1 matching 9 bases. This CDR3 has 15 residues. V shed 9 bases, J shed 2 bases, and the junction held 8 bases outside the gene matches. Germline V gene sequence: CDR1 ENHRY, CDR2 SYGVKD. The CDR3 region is CAITRDRETYNEQFF. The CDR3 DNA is TGTGCCATAACCCGGGACAGGGAAACCTACAATGAGCAGTTCTTC.

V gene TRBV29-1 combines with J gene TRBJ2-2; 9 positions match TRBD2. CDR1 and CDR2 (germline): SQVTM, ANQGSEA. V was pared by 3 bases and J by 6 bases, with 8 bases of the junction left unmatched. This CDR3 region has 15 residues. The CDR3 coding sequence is TGCAGCGTTGATCGCGGGGGGGCCGGTGCCGGGGAGCTGTTTTTT. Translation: CSVDRGGAGAGELFF.

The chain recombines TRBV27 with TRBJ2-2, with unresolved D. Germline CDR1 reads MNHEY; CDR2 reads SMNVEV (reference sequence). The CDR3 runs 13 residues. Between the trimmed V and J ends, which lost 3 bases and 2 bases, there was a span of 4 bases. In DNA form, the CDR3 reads TGTGCCAGCAGTTTTCCAAACACCGGGGAGCTGTTTTTT. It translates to CASSFPNTGELFF.

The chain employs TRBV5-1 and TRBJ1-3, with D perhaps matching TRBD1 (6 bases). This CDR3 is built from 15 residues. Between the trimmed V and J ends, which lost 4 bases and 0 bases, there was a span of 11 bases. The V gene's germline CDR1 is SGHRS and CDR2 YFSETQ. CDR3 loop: CASSPDRNSGNTIYF. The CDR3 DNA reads TGCGCCAGCAGCCCGGACAGAAACTCTGGAAACACCATATATTTT.

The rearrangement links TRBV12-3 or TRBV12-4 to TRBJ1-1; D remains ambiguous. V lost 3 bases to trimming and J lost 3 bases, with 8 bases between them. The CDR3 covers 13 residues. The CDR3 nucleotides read TGTGCCAGCAGTTTCGGGGAGGACACTGAAGCTTTCTTT. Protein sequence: CASSFGEDTEAFF.

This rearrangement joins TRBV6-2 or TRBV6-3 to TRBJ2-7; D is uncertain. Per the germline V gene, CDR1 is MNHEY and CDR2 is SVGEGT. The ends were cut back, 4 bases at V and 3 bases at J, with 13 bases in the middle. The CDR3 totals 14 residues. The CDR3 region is CASSSSTELYEQYF. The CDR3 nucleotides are TGTGCCAGCAGTTCCTCTACAGAACTCTACGAGCAGTACTTC.

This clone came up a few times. This CDR3 is CASKVGGDYNEQFF. Here the CDR3 DNA reads TGTGCCAGTAAGGTCGGGGGGGATTACAATGAGCAGTTCTTC. V gene TRBV19 combines with J gene TRBJ2-1, with TRBD2 identical over 8 bases. V lost 7 bases, J lost 4 bases, and 6 bases stayed unmatched. The CDR3 is made up of 14 amino acids. The germline V gene has CDR1 LNHDA and CDR2 SQIVND (reference sequence).

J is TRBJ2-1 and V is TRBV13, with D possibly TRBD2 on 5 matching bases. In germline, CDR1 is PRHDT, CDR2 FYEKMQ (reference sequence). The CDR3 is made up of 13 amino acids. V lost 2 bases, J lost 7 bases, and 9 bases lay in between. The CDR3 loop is CASSLLRVNEQFF. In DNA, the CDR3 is TGTGCCAGCAGCTTACTGAGGGTGAATGAGCAGTTCTTC.

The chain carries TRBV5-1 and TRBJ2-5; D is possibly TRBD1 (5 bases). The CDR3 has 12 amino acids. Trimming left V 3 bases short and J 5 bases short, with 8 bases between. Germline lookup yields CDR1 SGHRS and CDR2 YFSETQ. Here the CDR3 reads CASSWGWETQYF. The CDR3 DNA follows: TGCGCCAGCAGCTGGGGCTGGGAGACCCAGTACTTC. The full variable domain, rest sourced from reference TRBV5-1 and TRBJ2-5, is KAGVTQTPRYLIKTRGQQVTLSCSPISGHRSVSWYQQTPGQGLQFLFEYFSETQRNKGNFPGRFSGRQFSNSRSEMNVSTLELGDSALYLCASSWGWETQYFGPGTRLLVL.

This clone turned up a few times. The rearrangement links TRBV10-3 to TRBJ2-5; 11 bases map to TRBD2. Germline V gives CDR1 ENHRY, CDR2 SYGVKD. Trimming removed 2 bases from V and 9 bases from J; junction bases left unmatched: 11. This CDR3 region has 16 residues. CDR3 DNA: TGTGCCATCAGTGAGACCTTTTTAGCGGGGGGGGCGGCCCAGTACTTC. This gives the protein CAISETFLAGGAAQYF.

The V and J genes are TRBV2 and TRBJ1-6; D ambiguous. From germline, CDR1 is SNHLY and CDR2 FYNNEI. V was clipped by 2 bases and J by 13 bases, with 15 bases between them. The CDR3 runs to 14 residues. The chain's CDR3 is CASSEPAQVAPLHF. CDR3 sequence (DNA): TGTGCCAGCAGTGAACCTGCCCAGGTTGCGCCCCTCCACTTT.

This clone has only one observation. The CDR3, as DNA: TGTGCCAGCAGTCCCGACAGGGGCTGGTACGGGGCCAACGTCCTGACTTTC. Residues: CASSPDRGWYGANVLTF. This rearrangement joins TRBV14 to TRBJ2-6; 8 nucleotides align to TRBD1. The CDR3 length is 17 residues. Germline values: CDR1 SGHDN, CDR2 FVKESK. Trimming removed 6 bases from V and 4 bases from J; junction bases left unmatched: 11.

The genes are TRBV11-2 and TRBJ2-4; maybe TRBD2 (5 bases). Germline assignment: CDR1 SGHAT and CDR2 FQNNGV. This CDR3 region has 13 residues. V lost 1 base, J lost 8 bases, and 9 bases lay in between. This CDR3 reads CASSLGQRDIQYF. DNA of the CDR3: TGTGCCAGCAGCTTAGGCCAGAGGGACATTCAGTACTTC. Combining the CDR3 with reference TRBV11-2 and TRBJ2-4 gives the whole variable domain EAGVAQSPRYKIIEKRQSVAFWCNPISGHATLYWYQQILGQGPKLLIQFQNNGVVDDSQLPKDRFSAERLKGVDSTLKIQPAKLEDSAVYLCASSLGQRDIQYFGAGTRLSVL.